This T cell receptor (beta chain) comes out of a study of shared clonotypes between healthy human individuals. General study findings and limits: Only blood samples were collected, and tissue repertoires likely differ.

Remarks on this clone: Its antigen is not identified.

Generated by immunoSEQ multiplex PCR, the TCRdb table keeps only in-frame clones and is missing some. The sample records about 2.4 million clones, approximately 93% being singletons. V lost 1 base and J lost 0, with 12 bases in between. The CDR3 is 16 amino acids. Germline lookup yields CDR1 LNHNV and CDR2 YYDKDF (reference sequence). This chain links TRBV15 with TRBJ2-5; tentative D call: TRBD2 (5 bases). This receptor was obtained from a man aged 18 to 29 in good health. Some clones in this sample may be carry-over from other donors' samples. Sequenced: naive CD4+ T cells from PBMCs. Subset here: CD45RA+ positively selected. The CDR3 coding sequence is TGTGCCACCAGCAGAGCTCGGACTTCCTACCAAGAGACCCAGTACTTC. Translated, it gives CATSRARTSYQETQYF.